Described below is a single T cell receptor (beta chain) sequence and its context. Its recognized antigen is unknown. Per-nucleotide qualities are absent, and no much larger clonotype sits a single base away. To be included, a participant needed at least one PBMC sample from before ART initiation plus at least two post-ART samples. All participants with HIV were treated in the United States of America. Before DNA extraction, cryopreserved samples containing about 0.95-10 million PBMC were thawed and washed. At the time of the earliest PBMC sample, participants with HIV were aged between roughly 23 and 60 years. Each participant contributed PBMC samples from 1-4 timepoints before ART initiation and 2-8 timepoints after ART initiation, with a median of 7 samples. For every participant, serial HIV viral load, CD4+ T-cell count, ART history and demographic data were obtained. Genomic DNA was extracted from unsorted PBMC with a Qiagen kit on a QIAcube, with processing performed in batches of 12 samples.

The immunoSEQ hsTCRB v3.0 assay was used at survey level resolution to sequence the TRB variable region. The target sequencing depth for TRB was about 35,000-50,000 T-cell genomes per sample. An Illumina MiSeq with a v3 150-cycle kit was used to sequence the pooled TRB libraries. In the authors' own workflow: Repertoire analysis was performed in R inside a reproducible Nextflow workflow that covered QC, data transformation and analysis. LymphoSeq2, an R package for AIRR-Seq data exploration, was used to implement custom analyses. After excluding a handful of samples that yielded fewer than 5000 total TRB sequences, approximately 170 HIV repertoires remained for analysis. Among the approximately 180 retained HIV repertoires, some 57 were collected before ART initiation and around 130 were collected after ART initiation. Each repertoire was downsampled to 5000 TRB nucleotide sequences, and summary statistics were averaged across 100 downsampling iterations. TRB sequences were retained for analysis only if CDR3 regions of at least seven amino acids were present. Diversity was measured with a Shannon entropy-derived clonality score and the Gini coefficient. In the repertoire networks, any two of the top 5000 CDR3 amino acid sequences were linked whenever the two sequences differed by an edit distance of one. GLIPH2 predicted antigen specificity groups and MHC restriction for TRB CDR3 amino acid sequences. Known CMV, EBV, HIV or tissue antigen associations were flagged by matching CDR3 amino acid sequences against VDJdb and McPAS-TCR. Pre-ART, post-ART and control groups were compared with Wilcoxon signed-rank tests and Holm-Bonferroni correction. This is the immuneACCESS table as TCRdb keeps it, with only in-frame sequences that have V and J called. A part of the clones is gone; compared with another copy, unresolved V genes explain less than half, and the rest is unexplained. That table supplies the V and J calls and clone size; D and trimming were determined from the DNA. The sample table holds 15,000 to 20,000 clones, of which about 91% were seen once. Under 15% of the sample is taken by the ten largest.

The sample comes from a study of long-term antiretroviral therapy in people with HIV (dated by TCRdb to between 2022 and 2023). In terms of the full investigation: The earliest samples were collected roughly a decade before the 2015 WHO recommendation for immediate ART, at a time when ART was usually postponed until CD4 counts fell. Of the approximately 30 participants with HIV, more than 10 were female. Test extractions of a monoclonal T-cell line alongside 30 or so polyclonal samples showed no cross-contamination during QIAcube processing. A retrospective serial study tested whether changes in peripheral blood TRB repertoire composition and diversity were associated with ART initiation and durable HIV suppression. A total of 150 to 200 cryopreserved PBMC samples were contributed to the cohort by 30 adults with confirmed HIV infection, with samples collected serially over a mean of roughly six years (range 1-12).

Results the study describes overall, beyond this receptor: Expanded TRB clones identified before ART initiation dominated the repertoire across all time points, though the dominance fluctuated and decreased in many PLHIV after ART. Samples dated from 2004 to 2017, and the ART regimens used may be less effective than current ones. Starting ART was linked to a significant rise in TRB diversity, yet even with long-term ART the diversity remained significantly lower than in transplant donor controls. Since PBMC availability was limited, sequencing covered only the TCR beta chain, with no alpha chain pairing. Because pre-ART samples had limited cell numbers, unsorted PBMC were profiled rather than sorted CD4+ and CD8+ T cells. Inferences about post-ART repertoire changes are limited because no data were available on ART adherence, viral resistance or therapy changes. Compared with controls, HIV repertoires had narrower CDR3 length ranges, and the network structure pointed to an antigen-experienced repertoire that shifted only slightly toward naive after ART.

Trimming at the junction amounts to 0 bases on V and 3 bases on J, and the germline ends lie 8 bases apart. Taken from cysteine to phenylalanine, the CDR3 has 14 residues. Only CDR3 DNA is held: 42 bases, read in frame from base 1. For CDR1 and CDR2, the germline V gene lists KGHSH and LQKENI. This chain joins TRBV18 to TRBJ2-5, and TRBD1 may be the D gene, going by 5 matching bases. The sequence was obtained from a woman in her twenties or thirties with HIV. This specimen consisted of unsorted PBMCs, obtained more than 2.2 years before starting antiretroviral therapy. The base sequence is TGTGCCAGCTCACCACCGGGGCAGAAAGAGACCCAGTACTTC. The translation is CASSPPGQKETQYF.